This TCR beta chain was identified during a study of cytomegalovirus exposure and HLA in healthy donors. The primer mix had 60 Vbeta and 13 Jbeta primers. Profiled with immunoSEQ multiplex PCR; TCRdb holds only in-frame clones, not every one. The sample lists 100,000 to 150,000 clones; 75% to 85% were seen once. Concerning this clone: Its antigen is as yet unknown.

The CDR3 loop spans 12 amino acids. Trimming removed 4 bases at V and 11 bases at J, with 14 bases between. Germline CDR1 reads MNHNS; CDR2 reads SASEGT. Findings of the study overall: The study labeled 164 TCR beta chains cytomegalovirus-associated. Indistinguishable V segments, including TRBV6-2 and TRBV6-3, were excluded. TCR beta V- and J-gene trimming was later associated with a missense DCLRE1C variant.

This receptor was taken from a woman between 40 and 55 years old in good health and CMV-seronegative. Sequenced input: PBMCs. The chain has TRBV6-1 and TRBJ1-1; D is unclear. In nucleotides, the CDR3 is TGTGCCAGCAGTGCCCGCCCAAATCGGGCTTTCTTT. This sequence encodes CASSARPNRAFF.